The clone carrying this T cell receptor beta chain showed up just once. The antigen remains unidentified. Primers for the PCR totalled 60 Vbeta and 13 Jbeta. Profiled with immunoSEQ multiplex PCR; TCRdb holds only in-frame clones, not every one. Of approximately 27,000 clones listed, more than 55% are singletons. This record belongs to a study of cytomegalovirus exposure and HLA in healthy donors. Overall study findings and caveats: A later analysis revealed that TCR association rates differed between HLA loci, peaking at DRB1 and bottoming out at HLA-C. The presence/absence work took it that sequencing depth was about the same across donors.

The sample taken for sequencing was PBMCs. This clonotype was obtained from a male donor in good health and CMV-seropositive.

This CDR3 reads CASSLGGVPTDTQYF. CDR3 sequence (DNA): TGTGCCAGCTCTTTAGGGGGCGTACCCACAGATACGCAGTATTTT. The chain carries TRBV7-9 and TRBJ2-3, with 7 bases identical to TRBD1. The CDR3 length is 15 residues. J gave up 2 bases and V 8 bases, and 10 bases lay outside the gene matches. The germline V gene encodes CDR1 SEHNR and CDR2 FQNEAQ (reference sequence).